Listed below are T cell receptor beta chains from one sample, sequenced in a study of blood T cell repertoires in COVID-19. The table came from immunoSEQ multiplex PCR; TCRdb's copy has only in-frame clones and leaves some out. The sample records about 58,000 clones, around 76% being singletons. The sample consisted of peripheral blood. The receptors here all came from a human donor in a cohort sampled during active COVID-19. CDR3s include the opening cysteine and the closing phenylalanine or tryptophan. The D gene is left open where the match is weak. Size values are once, few and many counts, or a class for expanded clones, and some rows have none.

D gene	V gene	J gene	clone size	CDR3 protein	CDR3 DNA
TRBD1	TRBV19	TRBJ1-2	.	CASSSNTRDSNLYMAIGYTF	TGTGCCAGTAGTTCCAACACTCGGGACAGCAACCTTTATATGGCTATAGGATACACCTTC
TRBD1	TRBV30	TRBJ1-1	.	CAWGRDRNTEAFF	TGTGCCTGGGGACGGGACAGGAACACTGAAGCTTTCTTT
TRBD1	TRBV6-2/TRBV6-3	TRBJ1-5	.	CASSFLGQGGQPQHF	TGTGCCAGCAGTTTTCTAGGACAGGGCGGTCAGCCCCAGCATTTT
.	TRBV11-2	TRBJ1-6	.	CASSLAVYGLRSPLHF	TGTGCCAGCAGCTTAGCCGTGTATGGGCTCCGCTCACCCCTCCACTTT
TRBD1	TRBV30	TRBJ1-2	.	CAWSVGQGVWDGYTF	TGTGCCTGGAGTGTGGGACAGGGAGTATGGGATGGCTACACCTTC
.	TRBV7-2	TRBJ1-1	.	CASSLGGASTEAFF	TGTGCCAGCAGCTTGGGGGGGGCGAGCACTGAAGCTTTCTTT
TRBD2	TRBV6-2/TRBV6-3	TRBJ2-1	few	CASSPRLAGAPREQFF	TGTGCCAGCAGCCCCCGACTAGCGGGAGCGCCGCGGGAGCAGTTCTTC
TRBD2	TRBV4-3	TRBJ2-2	.	CASSQALGLAGDTGELFF	TGCGCCAGCAGCCAAGCTTTGGGACTAGCGGGAGATACCGGGGAGCTGTTTTTT
TRBD2	TRBV5-1	TRBJ2-7	.	CASSLGSGGEQYF	TGCGCCAGCAGCTTGGGCAGCGGGGGCGAGCAGTACTTC
.	TRBV30	TRBJ2-7	.	CAWRDQTGWGEQYF	TGTGCCTGGAGGGATCAGACAGGTTGGGGTGAGCAGTACTTC
.	TRBV11-2	TRBJ2-7	.	CASSYGPFYEQYF	TGTGCCAGCAGCTATGGGCCTTTCTACGAGCAGTACTTC
TRBD1	TRBV7-9	TRBJ2-2	few	CASSLYSGTGSGELFF	TGTGCCAGCAGCTTATATTCCGGGACAGGGTCCGGGGAGCTGTTTTTT
.	TRBV30	TRBJ1-2	.	CAWARQTRNYGYTF	TGTGCCTGGGCCCGACAGACCAGGAACTATGGCTACACCTTC
.	TRBV27	TRBJ1-1	.	CASSLTGEREAFF	TGTGCCAGCAGTTTGACCGGAGAGAGAGAAGCTTTCTTT
.	TRBV7-9	TRBJ2-7	.	CASSSSLASYEQYF	TGTGCCAGCAGCTCGAGTCTAGCCTCCTACGAGCAGTACTTC
.	TRBV5-4	TRBJ2-7	.	CASSSFGQTSIYEQYF	TGTGCCAGCAGCTCATTCGGACAGACTTCGATCTACGAGCAGTACTTC
.	TRBV6-1	TRBJ2-2	once	CASSDGLLTGELFF	TGTGCCAGCAGTGATGGACTGCTCACCGGGGAGCTGTTTTTT
TRBD1	TRBV4-3	TRBJ1-4	few	CASSPRWRGLDEKLFF	TGCGCCAGCAGCCCCAGGTGGAGGGGGCTGGATGAAAAACTGTTTTTT
.	TRBV28	TRBJ1-1	.	CASSLFDRRRVAFF	TGTGCCAGCAGTTTATTCGACAGGAGAAGGGTAGCTTTCTTT
TRBD1	TRBV5-1	TRBJ2-6	.	CASSKWTGVASGANVLTF	TGCGCCAGCAGCAAATGGACAGGGGTGGCTTCTGGGGCCAACGTCCTGACTTTC
.	TRBV23-1	TRBJ1-1	few	CASSQLYTGENTEAFF	TGCGCCAGCAGTCAATTGTACACAGGCGAAAACACTGAAGCTTTCTTT
.	TRBV6-5	TRBJ2-7	once	CASSYGLGYEQYF	TGTGCCAGCAGTTACGGACTCGGCTACGAGCAGTACTTC
.	TRBV30	TRBJ1-3	few	CAWSYTGNTIYF	TGTGCCTGGAGTTATACTGGAAACACCATATATTTT
TRBD1	TRBV19	TRBJ2-1	.	CASSSPDRGRLGEQFF	TGTGCCAGTAGTAGCCCGGACAGGGGGCGCCTAGGGGAGCAGTTCTTC
.	TRBV6-1	TRBJ1-2	once	CASSERGVLYGYTF	TGTGCCAGCAGTGAGCGGGGGGTACTCTATGGCTACACCTTC
TRBD1	TRBV4-1	TRBJ1-2	.	CASSHLITGQRNYGYTF	TGCGCCAGCAGCCACCTAATTACGGGACAGAGGAACTATGGCTACACCTTC
TRBD2	TRBV10-3	TRBJ2-1	.	CAISESGGGSSYNEQFF	TGTGCCATCAGTGAGTCGGGGGGAGGGAGCTCCTACAATGAGCAGTTCTTC
TRBD2	TRBV3-1/TRBV3-2	TRBJ2-1	.	CASSPIAGVSNEQFF	TGTGCCAGCAGTCCCATAGCGGGAGTAAGCAATGAGCAGTTCTTC
.	TRBV5-1	TRBJ2-2	.	CASSHPTGELFF	TGCGCCAGCAGCCATCCCACCGGGGAGCTGTTTTTT
TRBD1	TRBV28	TRBJ2-7	.	CASSSPPGTEVSYEQYF	TGTGCCAGCAGTTCACCTCCCGGGACAGAGGTCTCCTACGAGCAGTACTTC
.	TRBV28	TRBJ2-7	.	CASLRGRESYEQYF	TGTGCCAGCCTTCGAGGGCGTGAATCCTACGAGCAGTACTTC
TRBD1	TRBV5-1	TRBJ1-3	once	CASSWGDRASGNTIYF	TGCGCCAGCAGCTGGGGGGACAGGGCCTCTGGAAACACCATATATTTT
.	TRBV11-2	TRBJ2-1	.	CASSSSPGGNEQFF	TGTGCCAGCAGTTCGAGTCCCGGAGGCAATGAGCAGTTCTTC